This TCR beta chain appears in the sequencing data of a study of blood T cell repertoires in COVID-19. The method was immunoSEQ multiplex PCR; TCRdb's version includes in-frame clones alone and lacks a portion of them. The sample has roughly 71,000 clones, roughly 80% seen once; the top ten hold about 18%. The CDR3 is 13 amino acids. Trimming left V 5 bases short and J 1 base short, with 8 bases between. Germline V gives CDR1 SEHNR, CDR2 FQNEAQ (reference sequence). The receptor was derived from a man in his 70s who had recovered from COVID-19. V and J are TRBV7-9 and TRBJ1-1, with D possibly being TRBD1 (6 bases). Material: peripheral blood. The CDR3 DNA reads TGTGCCAGCAGCCAACAGGGGAACACTGAAGCTTTCTTT. This encodes CASSQQGNTEAFF. The full variable domain, its missing parts supplied by reference TRBV7-9 and TRBJ1-1, is DTGVSQNPRHKITKRGQNVTFRCDPISEHNRLYWYRQTLGQGPEFLTYFQNEAQLEKSRLLSDRFSAERPKGSFSTLEIQRTEQGDSAMYLCASSQQGNTEAFFGQGTRLTVV.